The following is a T cell receptor beta chain sequence with its context. This clonotype appeared a few times. Its recognized antigen is unknown. It has no much larger one-base neighbor in the sample; base qualities were not kept. Library method: 5' RACE. Instrument on record: Illumina HiSeq 2500. A second PCR of about 6 to 12 cycles was run with a J-beta primer mix and a sample-barcoded 5' primer. A template-switch 5' adaptor carrying 12 random nucleotides introduced a unique molecular identifier onto each TCR beta cDNA molecule. Each sample yielded at least 2.5 million CDR3-containing paired-end reads. First-strand cDNA synthesis was performed from all RNA using the Mint cDNA synthesis kit, with priming by a TRBC-specific oligonucleotide. After uracil-DNA glycosylase treatment, a first 18-cycle PCR used universal primers M1SS and BC2_uni_R on all cDNA. As for the original processing: Normalization of each sample was performed by random selection of 1 million high-quality reads, each carrying a distinct molecular identifier. Instead of being binned into consensus sequences, reads with shared molecular identifiers were discarded. MiTCR, set to a Q25 quality threshold and the strictest error-elimination algorithm, was used for CDR3 identification, clonotype clustering and error correction. A nonparametric unseen species model using Euler transformation provided a lower-bound estimate of total TCR beta diversity. TCRdb reprocessing: public reads trimmed at Q25 with fastp, clones called with MiXCR, in-frame beta chains kept. Here each entry gathers all rows of one CDR3 protein and keeps the most common genes and DNA. These V and J calls rely on TCRdb rather than the paper's analysis. The sample table contains roughly 500,000 distinct CDR3 sequences; only one count was recorded for roughly a quarter of them. About a fifth of the sample is held by the ten biggest clonotypes.

This sample is part of a study of blood T cells in healthy people across ages (dated by TCRdb to the mid-2010s). Study-wide context: In model experiments, template switching captured roughly one uniquely barcoded TCR beta cDNA molecule for every two T cells. Using deep sequencing normalized with unique cDNA molecular identifiers, the study measured how TCR beta repertoire diversity changes with age. The donors were divided into four age groups: young (average approximately 16 years), middle-aged (approximately 39), aged (about 60) and long-lived (approximately 74). To avoid experimental bias, donors of different ages were distributed randomly across sequencing lanes. Two additional independent replicas of 1 million unique cDNA reads from the same blood draw were analyzed for two donors (one aged 18 to 30 and one aged 80 or older).

The donors were about 40 Caucasian individuals from Russia, aged 6 to 90 years, who were systemically healthy. Roughly 9.5 milliliters of peripheral blood were drawn from each donor into EDTA-treated Vacutainer tubes. Ficoll-Paque density-gradient centrifugation was used to isolate PBMCs, with at least 6.5 million obtained per sample. Total RNA was extracted from PBMCs with Trizol reagent, with at least 6 micrograms obtained per sample. For every donor, flow cytometry on a PBMC aliquot measured the percentage of naive CD45RAhigh/CD27high T cells. The germline ends are 17 bases apart after V is trimmed by 8 bases and J by 3 bases. Per the germline V gene, MNHEY is the CDR1 and SVGEGT is the CDR2. Measured from the cysteine to the phenylalanine, the CDR3 is 14 residues long. Only the CDR3 part of the read is kept: 42 bases, read in frame from the first base. The research as a whole found: Observed TCR beta diversity per million T cells fell roughly linearly with age, and a significant reduction was already apparent by age approximately 40. Conclusive comparison of naive and antigen-experienced compartments was prevented by the profiling of bulk unsorted PBMCs. Observed TCR beta diversity correlated strongly with the percentage of naive T cells measured by flow cytometry. Compared with the aged group, more naive CD4+ T cells, fewer expanded clones and increased TCR diversity were shown by the long-lived group, suggesting age selection. Estimates of total diversity based on one million sequenced T cells were regarded as lower bounds and as underestimates. Because the CMV infection status of the donors was unknown, age-related changes in expanded clonotypes may potentially have been confounded.

The receptor was derived from a woman between 70 and 85 years old in good health. Recombination joined TRBV6-2 or TRBV6-3 with TRBJ2-7; the D gene is not confidently resolved. Source material: blood. In nucleotide form, the sequence is TGTGCCAGCGTCGGCAGCCCGACTCTCTACGAGCAGTACTTC. Its coded protein is CASVGSPTLYEQYF.